Below are 32 T cell receptor beta chains sequenced from a single sample in a study of T cell clonality in common variable immunodeficiency. The method was immunoSEQ multiplex PCR; TCRdb's version includes in-frame clones alone and lacks a portion of them. The record shows tens of thousands of clones for this sample, with no singletons present. The sequencing sample was made of peripheral blood mononuclear cells. These receptors were taken from a person aged 18 to 70 in good health.

The sample holds many counts of this clone. The CDR3 sequence: CASSSGTGANQPQHF. The CDR3 DNA, read in part, is TGTGCCAGCAGTTCCGGGACAGGAGCGAATCAGCCC. The genes are TRBV7-9 and TRBJ1-5; 8 positions agree with TRBD1. The read is 3 residues too short to cover the CDR3 end, so that end is filled in from the germline J gene. With V trimmed by 6 bases and J by 4 bases, 8 bases remained unmatched. The CDR3 is 15 amino acids. In germline, CDR1 is SEHNR, CDR2 FQNEAQ (reference sequence).

This clone was observed at least ten times. The sequenced CDR3 bases are TGTGCCAGCAGTTCACTAGCGGGAGAGATCAAAGACAATGAG. This gives the protein CASSSLAGEIKDNE. In full, the CDR3 reads CASSSLAGEIKDNEQFF. The V gene is TRBV28, the J gene TRBJ2-1; 11 bases line up with TRBD2. The read gets to within 3 residues of the CDR3 end, and the germline J gene fills in the rest. Trimming removed 4 bases from V and 5 bases from J; junction bases left unmatched: 10. There are 17 residues in the CDR3. CDR1 is MDHEN and CDR2 is SYDVKM in the germline V gene.

At least ten counts were recorded for this clone. Read sequence stops 3 residues before the CDR3 end, and the germline J gene provides the missing end. The V and J genes are TRBV7-2 and TRBJ2-7; D is uncertain. CDR3 length: 14 amino acids. CDR1 and CDR2 from the germline V gene are SGHTA and FQGNSA. V gave up 4 bases and J gave up 0 bases, with 10 bases separating them. The CDR3 is CASSSTTRSYEQYF. Incomplete CDR3 DNA: TGTGCCAGCAGCTCAACGACACGCTCCTACGAG.

In the case of this clone: Read coverage stops 3 residues before the CDR3 terminus; the germline J gene supplies the remainder. The chain recombines TRBV30 with TRBJ1-1, with D maybe TRBD1 (6 bases). The CDR3 is made up of 14 amino acids. Germline V gene lookup returns CDR1 GTSNPN and CDR2 SVGIG (reference sequence). V shed 0 bases and J shed 4 bases, with 12 bases lying between them. The part of the CDR3 DNA that was read is TGTGCCTGGAGTGTACGAGGGGGAAGCACTGAA. As protein: CAWSVRGGSTE. The entire CDR3 protein is CAWSVRGGSTEAFF.

This clone was found a few times. The read stops 3 residues short of the end of the CDR3; the missing end is completed from the germline J gene. The chain carries TRBV2 and TRBJ2-2; 7 bases align to TRBD2. The germline CDR1 and CDR2 sequences are SNHLY and FYNNEI. The CDR3 contains 15 residues. CDR3 sequence reads: CASQPFTGGNEKLFF. CDR3 bases read: TGTGCCAGCCAACCCTTTACGGGGGGTAATGAAAAG. Full variable domain (outside the CDR3, taken from reference TRBV2 and TRBJ2-2): EPEVTQTPSHQVTQMGQEVILRCVPISNHLYFYWYRQILGQKVEFLVSFYNNEISEKSEIFDDQFSVERPDGSNFTLKIRSTKLEDSAMYFCASQPFTGGNEKLFFGEGSRLTVL.

This clone was seen ten or more times. From the germline J gene comes the end of the CDR3, since the read stops 3 residues before it. J is TRBJ2-5 and V is TRBV19, with TRBD2 matching over 9 bases. Looked up from germline, CDR1 is LNHDA and CDR2 is SQIVND (reference sequence). CDR3 length: 14 residues. V was pared by 6 bases and J by 7 bases, with 9 bases of the junction left unmatched. CDR3 DNA (partial): TGTGCCAGTAGCAGCGGGAGGAATTCGGGGACC. This translates into CASSSGRNSGT. The full CDR3 is CASSSGRNSGTQYF.

Only a few counts were recorded for this clone. With the read ending 3 residues before the CDR3 end, the germline J gene is used to fill in that end. The chain employs TRBV20-1 and TRBJ2-1; 13 nucleotides agree with TRBD2. J lost 6 bases, V lost 5 bases, and 1 base had no gene match. The CDR3 length is 13 residues. CDR1 is DFQATT, CDR2 SNEGSKA, per germline (reference sequence). CDR3 DNA, as far as it was read: TGCAGTGCTCGGACTAGCGGGAGCAATGAG. This codes for CSARTSGSNE. The whole CDR3 reads CSARTSGSNEQFF.

This clone was picked up many times. The read gets to within 3 residues of the CDR3 end, and the germline J gene fills in the rest. The rearrangement joins TRBV20-1 to TRBJ1-5; 7 bases map to TRBD1. CDR3 size: 16 residues. Germline assignment: CDR1 DFQATT and CDR2 SNEGSKA (reference sequence). V dropped 1 base and J dropped 4; count of bases not matched to a gene: 10. This chain's CDR3 is CSARGTGPRVNQPQHF. Partial CDR3 DNA: TGCAGTGCTAGAGGGACAGGACCACGCGTAAATCAGCCC.

This clone has at least ten counts. The missing CDR3 end, 3 residues past where the read stops, is filled in from the germline J gene. Other DNA sequences in this sample translate to the same CDR3. The chain carries TRBV5-1 and TRBJ1-4; the D gene is possibly TRBD1 (5 bases). This CDR3 has 16 amino acids. Germline V gives CDR1 SGHRS, CDR2 YFSETQ. With 4 bases removed from V and 3 bases from J, the gap between germline ends came to 16 bases. The CDR3 loop reads CASSAGGGGPNEKLFF. The part of the CDR3 DNA that was read is TGCGCCAGCAGCGCCGGCGGCGGGGGACCTAATGAAAAA.

This clone has a count of ten or more. The CDR3 goes on 3 residues after the read ends, and that part is filled in from the germline J gene. The V call is TRBV11-2, the J call TRBJ2-1; 7 nucleotides line up with TRBD2. This CDR3 has 15 residues. With 3 bases clipped from V and 6 bases from J, the junction kept 8 bases outside the gene matches. Germline loops: CDR1 SGHAT, CDR2 FQNNGV. The CDR3 spells CASSLSTSTGNEQFF. Partial CDR3 DNA: TGTGCCAGCAGCTTGTCGACTAGCACGGGCAATGAG.

This clone turned up a few times. Coverage ceases 3 residues before the CDR3 finishes, and the germline J gene fills in the end. The V and J genes are TRBV7-8 and TRBJ2-3, with 12 bases fitting TRBD2. CDR3 size: 15 residues. Germline lookup yields CDR1 SGHVS and CDR2 FQNEAQ. CDR3 sequence reads: CASSLALAGGETQYF. The part of the CDR3 DNA that was read is TGTGCCAGCAGCTTAGCCCTAGCGGGAGGGGAGACG.

There are many counts of this clone. The read halts 3 residues ahead of the CDR3 end, with the missing end drawn from the germline J gene. The genes are TRBV6-1 and TRBJ2-7; D remains unclear. Trimming left V 4 bases short and J 5 bases short, with 9 bases between. Per the germline V gene, CDR1 is MNHNS and CDR2 is SASEGT. This CDR3 is 12 amino acids long. The part of the CDR3 DNA that was read is TGTGCCAGCAGTGGTTCTGTTAACGAG. It yields the protein CASSGSVNE. The whole CDR3 protein is CASSGSVNEQYF.

In the case of this clone: With the read ending 3 residues before the CDR3 end, the germline J gene is used to fill in that end. V is TRBV20-1 and J is TRBJ2-1; TRBD1 matches 8 bases. The CDR3 totals 13 residues. Germline V gives CDR1 DFQATT, CDR2 SNEGSKA (reference sequence). The V gene end was trimmed by 3 bases and the J gene end by 8 bases; junction bases not matched to a gene: 6. CDR3 DNA, as far as it was read: TGCAGTGCTAGCTGGGACAGGACCGATGAG. Its protein product is CSASWDRTDE. The full CDR3 reads CSASWDRTDEQFF.

This clone was counted ten times or more. The read terminates 3 residues before the CDR3 end, so the remaining end is supplied by the germline J gene. The chain has TRBV5-1 and TRBJ2-5, with unresolved D. CDR1 and CDR2 (germline): SGHRS, YFSETQ. V was pared by 0 bases and J by 5 bases, with 17 bases between. The CDR3 contains 16 residues. CDR3 DNA, as far as it was read: TGCGCCAGCAGCTTGGGGCTAGTGAGTAATTTGGAGACC. It translates to CASSLGLVSNLET. The full CDR3 protein is CASSLGLVSNLETQYF.

This clone was found many times. The read comes to an end 3 residues before the CDR3 does, leaving the germline J gene to fill in the end. The chain employs TRBV6-2 or TRBV6-3 and TRBJ2-4, with TRBD1 identical over 9 bases. CDR1 and CDR2 (germline): MNHEY, SVGEGT. J lost 7 bases, V lost 5 bases, and 6 bases had no gene match. The CDR3 length is 14 residues. Incomplete CDR3 DNA: TGTGCCAGCAGTCCCAGGGACAGGGCGAACATT. Translation: CASSPRDRANI. The CDR3 as a whole reads CASSPRDRANIQYF.

This clone has at least ten counts. Read sequence stops 3 residues before the CDR3 end, and the germline J gene provides the missing end. The chain employs TRBV20-1 and TRBJ2-3; 9 nucleotides match TRBD2. Trimming cost V 4 bases and J 0 bases; bases outside gene matches: 11. Per the germline V gene, CDR1 is DFQATT and CDR2 is SNEGSKA (reference sequence). This CDR3 contains 17 residues. The CDR3 is CSAIIGAGGPSTDTQYF. The CDR3 DNA, read in part, is TGCAGTGCTATAATTGGAGCGGGAGGTCCGAGCACAGATACG.

This clone was counted at least ten times. Coverage ceases 3 residues before the CDR3 finishes, and the germline J gene fills in the end. V and J are TRBV5-4 and TRBJ2-7, with 9 positions matching TRBD2. The CDR3 contains 16 residues. In germline, CDR1 is SGHNT, CDR2 YYREEE (reference sequence). The junction had 9 bases not matched to a gene; V was cut back by 0 bases and J by 5 bases. The CDR3 bases that were read are TGTGCCAGCAGCTTGGGAGCGGGAGGTTCCCTCCACGAG. This gives the protein CASSLGAGGSLHE. The complete CDR3 sequence is CASSLGAGGSLHEQYF.

On this clone itself: Read data end 3 residues before the CDR3 end; the end is taken from the germline J gene. The chain uses TRBV11-2 and TRBJ2-7; D is possibly TRBD2 (6 bases). The germline gives CDR1 SGHAT, CDR2 FQNNGV. The CDR3 consists of 14 residues. The V end was cut by 0 bases, the J end by 4 bases, with 10 bases between. CDR3 DNA (partial): TGTGCCAGCAGCTTAGAACTAGCTTCTTACGAG. Protein sequence: CASSLELASYE. The entire CDR3 protein reads CASSLELASYEQYF.

This clone showed up many times. From the germline J gene comes the end of the CDR3, since the read stops 3 residues before it. The chain couples TRBV5-1 to TRBJ2-1; 14 nucleotides line up with TRBD2. V was clipped by 2 bases and J by 6 bases; unmatched bases: 4. This CDR3 contains 16 residues. Germline CDR1 reads SGHRS; CDR2 reads YFSETQ. The CDR3 loop is CASSFQTSGRANEQFF. The sequenced CDR3 bases are TGCGCCAGCAGCTTCCAGACTAGCGGGAGGGCCAATGAG.

This clone was recorded a few times. The read comes to an end 3 residues before the CDR3 does, leaving the germline J gene to fill in the end. The V and J genes are TRBV5-6 and TRBJ2-7, with TRBD1 matching over 9 bases. CDR1 and CDR2 from the germline V gene are SGHDT and YYEEEE. Germline trimming cut 4 bases from V and 3 bases from J; bases unmatched to any gene: 5. This CDR3 is 14 amino acids long. CDR3 sequence reads: CASSPDRGGYEQYF. CDR3 DNA (partial): TGTGCCAGCAGCCCGGACAGGGGAGGCTACGAG.

This clone has at least ten counts. The observed sequence ends 3 residues before the CDR3 terminus, with the missing tail filled in from the germline J gene. The genes are TRBV5-1 and TRBJ2-7; 9 bases line up with TRBD1. Germline CDR1 SGHRS, CDR2 YFSETQ. J lost 5 bases, V lost 4 bases, and 10 bases had no gene match. CDR3 length: 15 residues. CDR3 DNA, as far as it was read: TGCGCCAGCAGCCAAATACAGGGGGCAGGCAACGAG. Translated, it gives CASSQIQGAGNE. The CDR3 as a whole reads CASSQIQGAGNEQYF.

This clone was observed at least ten times. The read is 3 residues too short to cover the CDR3 end, so that end is filled in from the germline J gene. This chain links TRBV7-9 with TRBJ1-1, with 8 positions matching TRBD1. This CDR3 contains 13 residues. Germline CDR1 SEHNR, CDR2 FQNEAQ (reference sequence). V was pared by 6 bases and J by 4 bases, with 4 bases of the junction left unmatched. The sequenced CDR3 bases are TGTGCCAGCAGTTCAGGGGGCATCACTGAA. It codes for CASSSGGITE. The CDR3 in its entirety is CASSSGGITEAFF.

This clone was observed many times. Read coverage stops 3 residues before the CDR3 terminus; the germline J gene supplies the remainder. The chain has TRBV20-1 and TRBJ1-5, with 9 bases identical to TRBD1. V shed 1 base and J 6 bases; nucleotides not matched to a gene: 10. The germline gives CDR1 DFQATT, CDR2 SNEGSKA (reference sequence). This CDR3 spans 16 amino acids. The sequenced part of the CDR3 DNA is TGCAGTGCTAGAGGATGGTCGGGACAGGGTAGTCAGCCC. Encoded protein: CSARGWSGQGSQP. The whole CDR3 sequence is CSARGWSGQGSQPQHF.

This clone was seen at least ten times. The covered CDR3 bases are TGCAGCGTCCGTCGCGGCACTGAA. Translation gives CSVRRGTE. The whole CDR3 protein reads CSVRRGTEAFF. This chain uses TRBV29-1 with TRBJ1-1, with D hard to call. The CDR3 goes on 3 residues after the read ends, and that part is filled in from the germline J gene. CDR3 length equals 11 residues. The V end lost 6 bases, the J end lost 4 bases, and 9 bases lay between the germline ends. Germline CDR1 SQVTM, CDR2 ANQGSEA.

In its sample, this clone was seen many times. The read falls 3 residues short of the CDR3 end, and the missing part is taken from the germline J gene. V usage is TRBV4-1 and J usage is TRBJ2-2; D uncertain. Germline-derived CDR1 and CDR2 are MGHRA and YSYEKL. The CDR3 is made up of 15 amino acids. V was cut by 2 bases and J by 4 bases, with 11 bases left in between. CDR3 sequence reads: CASSQPWASTGELFF. The CDR3 DNA, read in part, is TGCGCCAGCAGCCAACCCTGGGCGAGCACCGGGGAG.

This clone was counted many times. The read ends 3 residues shy of where the CDR3 ends; the end is completed using the germline J gene. The chain recombines TRBV2 with TRBJ1-2, with D maybe TRBD1 (6 bases). The CDR3 is 12 residues long. CDR1 and CDR2 from the germline V gene are SNHLY and FYNNEI. Deletions cut 6 bases from V and 6 bases from J, with 11 bases between. The sequenced CDR3 bases are TGTGCCAGCAGGGGAGGGGGACATGGC. This sequence encodes CASRGGGHG. The entire CDR3 sequence reads CASRGGGHGYTF.

As to this clone: The CDR3 goes on 3 residues after the read ends, and that part is filled in from the germline J gene. The V and J genes are TRBV19 and TRBJ2-5, with 10 positions matching TRBD2. The CDR3 contains 15 residues. Germline loops: CDR1 LNHDA, CDR2 SQIVND (reference sequence). Incomplete CDR3 DNA: TGTGCCAGTCGTGAGGCTAGCGGGAGAACAGATACC. It specifies CASREASGRTDT. The entire CDR3 protein is CASREASGRTDTQYF.

This clone occurred many times. The read halts 3 residues ahead of the CDR3 end, with the missing end drawn from the germline J gene. The chain has TRBV20-1 and TRBJ2-3; 10 positions match TRBD1. Losses at the gene ends were 5 bases for V and 1 base for J; bases not matched to a gene: 3. CDR1 is DFQATT, CDR2 SNEGSKA, per germline (reference sequence). This CDR3 contains 14 residues. CDR3 DNA (partial): TGCAGTGCTCCCGGACAGGGGGGCACAGATACG. This gives the protein CSAPGQGGTDT. The full-length CDR3 reads as CSAPGQGGTDTQYF.

To note about this clone: The read terminates 3 residues before the CDR3 end, so the remaining end is supplied by the germline J gene. V is TRBV19 and J is TRBJ1-2; a weak D match, TRBD1 (6 bases). V dropped 7 bases and J dropped 4 bases, with 13 bases sitting between them. CDR1 and CDR2 (germline): LNHDA, SQIVND (reference sequence). The CDR3 has 13 residues. CDR3 loop: CASNPGASYGYTF. CDR3 DNA, as far as it was read: TGTGCCAGTAATCCAGGGGCGTCCTATGGC.

This clone occurred many times. The read comes to an end 3 residues before the CDR3 does, leaving the germline J gene to fill in the end. This chain uses TRBV2 with TRBJ1-6; D might be TRBD1 (5 bases). V was clipped by 4 bases and J by 7 bases, with 11 bases between them. This CDR3 region has 14 residues. The germline V gene encodes CDR1 SNHLY and CDR2 FYNNEI. The CDR3 protein is CASSGTQGNSPLHF. Incomplete CDR3 DNA: TGTGCCAGCAGTGGAACGCAGGGAAATTCACCC.

This clone was seen many times. The read gets to within 3 residues of the CDR3 end, and the germline J gene fills in the rest. The chain couples TRBV9 to TRBJ2-5; D remains ambiguous. Trimming left V 0 bases short and J 0 bases short, with 12 bases between. Looked up from germline, CDR1 is SGDLS and CDR2 is YYNGEE. The CDR3 spans 16 residues. The CDR3 here is CASSVGASLYQETQYF. The DNA read from the CDR3 is TGTGCCAGCAGCGTAGGCGCGAGTCTGTACCAAGAGACC.

The sample holds many counts of this clone. From the germline J gene comes the end of the CDR3, since the read stops 3 residues before it. The chain recombines TRBV5-1 with TRBJ2-7; 7 bases align to TRBD1. The CDR3 extends over 15 amino acids. V dropped 3 bases and J dropped 6; count of bases not matched to a gene: 12. Per germline, CDR1 SGHRS and CDR2 YFSETQ. The part of the CDR3 DNA that was read is TGCGCCAGCAGCTCCTCCGAGATCACAGGGGCCGAG. As protein: CASSSSEITGAE. In full, the CDR3 is CASSSSEITGAEQYF.